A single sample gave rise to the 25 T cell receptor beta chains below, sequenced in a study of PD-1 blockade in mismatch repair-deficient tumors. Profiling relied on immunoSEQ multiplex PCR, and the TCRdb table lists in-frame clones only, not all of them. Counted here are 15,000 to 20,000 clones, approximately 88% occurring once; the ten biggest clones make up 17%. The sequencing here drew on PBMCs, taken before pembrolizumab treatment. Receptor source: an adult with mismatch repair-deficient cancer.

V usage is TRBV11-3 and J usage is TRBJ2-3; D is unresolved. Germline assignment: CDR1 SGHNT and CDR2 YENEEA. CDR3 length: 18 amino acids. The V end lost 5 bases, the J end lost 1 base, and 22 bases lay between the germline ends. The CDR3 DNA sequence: TGTGCCAGCAGCCCCGATGCCATGGGGTTCGGAGGCACAGATACGCAGTATTTT. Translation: CASSPDAMGFGGTDTQYF.

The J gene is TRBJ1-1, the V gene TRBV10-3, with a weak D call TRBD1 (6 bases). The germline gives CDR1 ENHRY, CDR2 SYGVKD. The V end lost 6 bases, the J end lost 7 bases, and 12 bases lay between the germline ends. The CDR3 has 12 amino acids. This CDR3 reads CAIRENRDEAFF. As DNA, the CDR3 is TGTGCCATCAGGGAGAACAGGGATGAAGCTTTCTTT.

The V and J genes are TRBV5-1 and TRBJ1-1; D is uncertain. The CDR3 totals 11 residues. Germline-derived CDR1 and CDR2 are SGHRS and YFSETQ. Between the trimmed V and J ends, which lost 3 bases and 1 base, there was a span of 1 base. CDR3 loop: CASSSNTEAFF. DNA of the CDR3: TGCGCCAGCAGCTCGAACACTGAAGCTTTCTTT. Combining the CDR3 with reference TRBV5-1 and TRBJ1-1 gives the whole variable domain KAGVTQTPRYLIKTRGQQVTLSCSPISGHRSVSWYQQTPGQGLQFLFEYFSETQRNKGNFPGRFSGRQFSNSRSEMNVSTLELGDSALYLCASSSNTEAFFGQGTRLTVV.

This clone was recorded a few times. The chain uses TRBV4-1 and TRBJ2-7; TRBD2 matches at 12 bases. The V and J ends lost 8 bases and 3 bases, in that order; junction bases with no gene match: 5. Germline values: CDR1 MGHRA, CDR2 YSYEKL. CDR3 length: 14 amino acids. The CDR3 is CASQRLAGDYEQYF. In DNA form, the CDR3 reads TGCGCCAGCCAACGACTAGCGGGAGACTACGAGCAGTACTTC.

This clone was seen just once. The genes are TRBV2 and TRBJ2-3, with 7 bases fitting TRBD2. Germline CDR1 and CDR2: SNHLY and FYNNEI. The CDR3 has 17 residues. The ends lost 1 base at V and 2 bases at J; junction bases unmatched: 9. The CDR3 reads CASSEVLGRGSTDTQYF. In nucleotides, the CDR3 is TGTGCCAGCAGTGAAGTATTAGGGAGGGGTTCCACAGATACGCAGTATTTT.

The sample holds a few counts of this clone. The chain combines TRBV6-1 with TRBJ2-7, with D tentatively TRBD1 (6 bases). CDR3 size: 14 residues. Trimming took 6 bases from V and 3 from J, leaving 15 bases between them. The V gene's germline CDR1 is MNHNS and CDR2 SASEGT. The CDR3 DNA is TGTGCCAGCAGCACCGGGACAATAGACTACGAGCAGTACTTC. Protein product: CASSTGTIDYEQYF.

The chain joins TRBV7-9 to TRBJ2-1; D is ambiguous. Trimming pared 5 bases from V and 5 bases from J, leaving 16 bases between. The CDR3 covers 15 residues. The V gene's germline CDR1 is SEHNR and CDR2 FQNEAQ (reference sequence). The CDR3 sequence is CASSPLAAADNEQFF. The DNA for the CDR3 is TGTGCCAGCAGCCCGCTCGCGGCGGCGGACAATGAGCAGTTCTTC.

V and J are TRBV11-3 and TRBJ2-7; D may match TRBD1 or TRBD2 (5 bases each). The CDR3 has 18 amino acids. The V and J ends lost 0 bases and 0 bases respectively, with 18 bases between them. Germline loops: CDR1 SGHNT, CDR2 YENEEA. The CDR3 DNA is TGTGCCAGCAGCTTAGATGTGCCCGGGACCACGAGCTCCTACGAGCAGTACTTC. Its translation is CASSLDVPGTTSSYEQYF.

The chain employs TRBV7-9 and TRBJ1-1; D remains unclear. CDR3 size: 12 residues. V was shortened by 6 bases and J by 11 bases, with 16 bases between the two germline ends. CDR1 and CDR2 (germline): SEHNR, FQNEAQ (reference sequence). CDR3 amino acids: CASSHNGVAAFF. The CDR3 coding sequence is TGTGCCAGCAGTCACAACGGGGTAGCGGCTTTCTTT.

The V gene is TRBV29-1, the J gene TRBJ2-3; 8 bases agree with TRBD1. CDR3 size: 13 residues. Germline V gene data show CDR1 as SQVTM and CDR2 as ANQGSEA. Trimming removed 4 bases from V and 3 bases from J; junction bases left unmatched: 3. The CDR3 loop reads CSVARGRTDTQYF. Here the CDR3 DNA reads TGCAGCGTTGCCAGGGGGCGAACAGATACGCAGTATTTT.

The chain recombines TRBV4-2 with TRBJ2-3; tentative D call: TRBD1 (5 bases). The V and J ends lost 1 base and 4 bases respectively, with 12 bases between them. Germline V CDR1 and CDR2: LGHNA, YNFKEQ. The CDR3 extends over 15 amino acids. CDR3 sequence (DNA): TGTGCCAGCAGCCAAGGGAATCAGGGATCAGATACGCAGTATTTT. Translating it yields CASSQGNQGSDTQYF.

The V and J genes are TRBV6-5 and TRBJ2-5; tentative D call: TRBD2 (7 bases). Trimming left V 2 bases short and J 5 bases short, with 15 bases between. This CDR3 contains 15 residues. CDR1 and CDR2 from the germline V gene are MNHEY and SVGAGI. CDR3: CASSYAGAPGETQYF. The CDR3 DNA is TGTGCCAGCAGTTACGCGGGGGCTCCCGGGGAGACCCAGTACTTC.

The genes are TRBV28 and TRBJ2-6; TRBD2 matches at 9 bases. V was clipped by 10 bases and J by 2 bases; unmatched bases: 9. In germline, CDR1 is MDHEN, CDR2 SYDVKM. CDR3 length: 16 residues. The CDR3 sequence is CATTDSGSPGANVLTF. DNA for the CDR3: TGTGCCACCACGGATAGCGGGAGCCCTGGGGCCAACGTCCTGACTTTC.

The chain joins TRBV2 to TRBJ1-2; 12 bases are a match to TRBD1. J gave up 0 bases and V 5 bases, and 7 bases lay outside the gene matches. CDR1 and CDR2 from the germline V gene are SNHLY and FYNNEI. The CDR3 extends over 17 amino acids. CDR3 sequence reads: CASSRDRGRYSNYGYTF. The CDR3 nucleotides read TGTGCCAGCAGTCGGGACAGGGGGCGATACTCTAACTATGGCTACACCTTC.

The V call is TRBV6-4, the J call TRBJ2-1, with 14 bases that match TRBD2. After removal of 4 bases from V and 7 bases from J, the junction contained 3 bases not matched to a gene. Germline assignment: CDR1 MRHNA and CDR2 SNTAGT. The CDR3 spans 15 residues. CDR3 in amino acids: CASSGTSGGSNEQFF. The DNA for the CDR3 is TGTGCCAGCAGTGGGACTAGCGGGGGGAGTAATGAGCAGTTCTTC.

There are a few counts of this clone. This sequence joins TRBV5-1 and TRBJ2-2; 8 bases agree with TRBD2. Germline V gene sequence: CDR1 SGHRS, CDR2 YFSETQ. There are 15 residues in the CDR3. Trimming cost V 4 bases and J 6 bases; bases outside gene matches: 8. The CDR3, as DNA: TGCGCCAGCAGCCTCGGGGGGGGCGCGTCCGGGGAGCTGTTTTTT. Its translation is CASSLGGGASGELFF.

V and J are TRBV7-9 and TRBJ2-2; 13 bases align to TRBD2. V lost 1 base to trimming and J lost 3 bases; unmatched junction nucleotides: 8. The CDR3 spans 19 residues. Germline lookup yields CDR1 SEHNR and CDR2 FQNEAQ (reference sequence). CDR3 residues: CASSLVFRTSGSYTGELFF. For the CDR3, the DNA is TGTGCCAGCAGCTTAGTCTTTCGGACTAGCGGGAGCTACACCGGGGAGCTGTTTTTT.

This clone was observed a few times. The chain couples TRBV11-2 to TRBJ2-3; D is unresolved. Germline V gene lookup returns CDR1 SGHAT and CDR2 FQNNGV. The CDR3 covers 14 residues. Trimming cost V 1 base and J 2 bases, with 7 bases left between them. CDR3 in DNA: TGTGCCAGCAGCTTAGCGGAGATCACAGATACGCAGTATTTT. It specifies CASSLAEITDTQYF. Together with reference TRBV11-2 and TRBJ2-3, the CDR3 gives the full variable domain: EAGVAQSPRYKIIEKRQSVAFWCNPISGHATLYWYQQILGQGPKLLIQFQNNGVVDDSQLPKDRFSAERLKGVDSTLKIQPAKLEDSAVYLCASSLAEITDTQYFGPGTRLTVL.

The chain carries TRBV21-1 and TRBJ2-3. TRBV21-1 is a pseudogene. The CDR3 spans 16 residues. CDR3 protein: CASSKDSSGHTDTQYF. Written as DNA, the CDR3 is TGTGCCAGCAGCAAAGATTCAAGCGGACACACAGATACGCAGTATTTT.

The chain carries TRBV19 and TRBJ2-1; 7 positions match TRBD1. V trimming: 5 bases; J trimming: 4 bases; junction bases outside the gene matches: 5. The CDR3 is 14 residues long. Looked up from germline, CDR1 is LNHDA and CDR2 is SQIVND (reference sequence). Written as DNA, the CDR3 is TGTGCCAGTAGTGCGAAGACAGGGTACAATGAGCAGTTCTTC. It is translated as CASSAKTGYNEQFF.

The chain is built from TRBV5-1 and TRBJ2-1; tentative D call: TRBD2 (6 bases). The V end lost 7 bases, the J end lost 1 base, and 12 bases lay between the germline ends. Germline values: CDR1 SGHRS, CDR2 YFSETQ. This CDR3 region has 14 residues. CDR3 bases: TGCGCCAGCGGATATAGCGGTTCCTACAATGAGCAGTTCTTC. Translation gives CASGYSGSYNEQFF.

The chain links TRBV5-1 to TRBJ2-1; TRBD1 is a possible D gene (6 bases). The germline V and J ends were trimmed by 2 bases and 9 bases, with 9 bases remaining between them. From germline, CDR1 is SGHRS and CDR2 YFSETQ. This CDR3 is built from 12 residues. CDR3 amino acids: CASSLQGSEQFF. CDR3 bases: TGCGCCAGCAGCTTACAGGGTTCTGAGCAGTTCTTC.

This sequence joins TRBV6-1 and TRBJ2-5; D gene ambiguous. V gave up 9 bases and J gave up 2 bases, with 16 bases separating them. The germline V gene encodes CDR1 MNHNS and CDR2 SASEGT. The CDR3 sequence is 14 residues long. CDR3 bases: TGTGCCAGTGCGTTTTCGGGTCGTCAAGAGACCCAGTACTTC. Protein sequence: CASAFSGRQETQYF.

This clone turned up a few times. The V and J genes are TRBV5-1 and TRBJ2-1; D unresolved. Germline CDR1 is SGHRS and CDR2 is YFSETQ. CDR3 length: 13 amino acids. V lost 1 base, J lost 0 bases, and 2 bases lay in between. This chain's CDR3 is CASSLHSYNEQFF. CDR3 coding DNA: TGCGCCAGCAGCTTGCACTCCTACAATGAGCAGTTCTTC.

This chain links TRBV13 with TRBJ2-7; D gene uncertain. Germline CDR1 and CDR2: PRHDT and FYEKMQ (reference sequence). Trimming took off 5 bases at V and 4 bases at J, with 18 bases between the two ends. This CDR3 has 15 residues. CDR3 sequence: CASSASLGNRYEQYF. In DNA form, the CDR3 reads TGTGCCAGCAGCGCGTCGTTAGGCAACCGGTACGAGCAGTACTTC.